This T cell receptor (beta chain) is drawn from a study of blood T cell repertoires in COVID-19. About the study: PBMCs, B-cell-depleted T cells, or T cells were the source of the cDNA or gDNA that made up the material.

Clones were read by immunoSEQ multiplex PCR, and TCRdb kept only the in-frame ones, dropping some. The sample lists about 260,000 clones; around nine tenths were seen once. Germline CDR1 reads LGHNA; CDR2 reads YSLEER. The CDR3 runs 15 residues. Between the trimmed V and J ends, which lost 0 bases and 7 bases, there was a span of 15 bases. This TCR came from a man in his forties who had recovered from COVID-19. The genes are TRBV4-3 and TRBJ1-2; tentative D call: TRBD1 (5 bases). The sequenced sample was peripheral blood. CDR3 amino acids: CASSQDTGPDRGYTF. CDR3 in DNA: TGCGCCAGCAGCCAAGATACAGGACCGGATCGTGGCTACACCTTC.